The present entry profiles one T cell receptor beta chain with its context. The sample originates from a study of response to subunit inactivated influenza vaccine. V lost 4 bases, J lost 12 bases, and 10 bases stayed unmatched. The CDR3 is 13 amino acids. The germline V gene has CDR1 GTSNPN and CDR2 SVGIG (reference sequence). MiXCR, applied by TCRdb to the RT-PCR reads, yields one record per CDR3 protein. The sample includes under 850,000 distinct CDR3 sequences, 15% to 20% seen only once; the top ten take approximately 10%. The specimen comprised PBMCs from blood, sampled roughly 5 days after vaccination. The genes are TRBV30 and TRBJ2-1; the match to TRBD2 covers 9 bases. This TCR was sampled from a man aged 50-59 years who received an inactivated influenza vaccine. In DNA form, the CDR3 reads TGTGCCTGGAACAGGGGACTAGCTAGGGGGCAGTTCTTC. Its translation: CAWNRGLARGQFF.